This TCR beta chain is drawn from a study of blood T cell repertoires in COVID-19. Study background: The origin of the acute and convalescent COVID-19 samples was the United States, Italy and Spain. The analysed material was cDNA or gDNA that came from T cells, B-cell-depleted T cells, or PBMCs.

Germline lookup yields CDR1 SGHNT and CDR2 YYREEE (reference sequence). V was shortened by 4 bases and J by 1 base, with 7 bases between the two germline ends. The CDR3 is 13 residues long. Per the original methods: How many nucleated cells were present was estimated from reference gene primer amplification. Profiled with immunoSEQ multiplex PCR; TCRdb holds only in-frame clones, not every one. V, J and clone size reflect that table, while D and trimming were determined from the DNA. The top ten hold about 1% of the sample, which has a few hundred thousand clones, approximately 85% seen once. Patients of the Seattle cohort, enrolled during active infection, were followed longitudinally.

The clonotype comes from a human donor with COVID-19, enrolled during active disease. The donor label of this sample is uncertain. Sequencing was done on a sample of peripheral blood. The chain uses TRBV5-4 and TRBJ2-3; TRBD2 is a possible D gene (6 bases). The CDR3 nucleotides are TGTGCCAGCAGCGGGACTGGCACAGATACGCAGTATTTT. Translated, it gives CASSGTGTDTQYF.